This T cell receptor beta chain was identified during a study of blood T cell repertoires in COVID-19. About this clone: Other DNA sequences in the sample encode the same CDR3.

Recovered Cohort 3 donors showed two negative PCRs, clearance, or symptom resolution. Authors' data handling: Amplification with reference gene primers provided the estimates of nucleated cell counts. Only in-frame clones appear in the TCRdb table, and some are missing; sequencing was by immunoSEQ multiplex PCR. V, J and clone size reflect that table, while D and trimming were determined from the DNA. Among more than 85,000 clones listed, approximately 86% were seen once. CDR3 length: 13 residues. V shed 5 bases and J shed 4 bases, with 11 bases lying between them. Germline V lookup: CDR1 SGHVS, CDR2 FNYEAQ.

The chain combines TRBV7-6 with TRBJ2-5; D is unresolved. Sequencing was done on a sample of PBMCs or T cells enriched from blood (not recorded which). The source of this sequence is a woman aged 45-59 years who had recovered from COVID-19. DNA for the CDR3: TGTGCCAGCAGCCCCCGTTACGGAGAGACCCAGTACTTC. Its translation: CASSPRYGETQYF.